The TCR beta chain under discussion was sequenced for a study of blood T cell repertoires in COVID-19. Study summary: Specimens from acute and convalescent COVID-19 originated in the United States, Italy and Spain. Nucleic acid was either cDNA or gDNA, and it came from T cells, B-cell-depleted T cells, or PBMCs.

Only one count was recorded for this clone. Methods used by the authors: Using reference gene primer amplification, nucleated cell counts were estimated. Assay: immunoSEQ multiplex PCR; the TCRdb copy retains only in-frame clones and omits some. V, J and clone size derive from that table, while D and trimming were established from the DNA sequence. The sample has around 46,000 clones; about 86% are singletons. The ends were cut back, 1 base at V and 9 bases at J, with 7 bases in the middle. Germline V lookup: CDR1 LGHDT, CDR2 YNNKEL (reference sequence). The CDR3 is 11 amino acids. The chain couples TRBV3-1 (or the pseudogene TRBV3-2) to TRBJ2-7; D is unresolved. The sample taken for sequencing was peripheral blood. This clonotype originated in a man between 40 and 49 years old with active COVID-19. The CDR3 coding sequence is TGTGCCAGCAGCCAAGCAGGCGTGCAGTACTTC. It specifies CASSQAGVQYF.